These T cell receptor beta chains were read from a single sample in a study of blood T cells in healthy people across ages. Using its own MiXCR run on the 5' RACE reads, TCRdb lists one record per CDR3 protein. This table holds over 950,000 distinct CDR3 sequences, around two fifths found once. The sequenced material came from blood. The source of these receptors is a man younger than 35 in good health. Each CDR3 is given with its conserved first and last residue. D genes are given only for firm matches. Not all rows give a size; the values are once, few, many and, for expanded clones, a class.

v_call: TRBV28
j_call: TRBJ2-1
d_call: .
clone_size: few
cdr3_nt: TGTGCCAGCAGTTTATCTGAACCCCGGAGGCAGTTCTTC
cdr3_aa: CASSLSEPRRQFF

v_call: TRBV5-1
j_call: TRBJ1-1
d_call: .
clone_size: .
cdr3_nt: TGCGCCAGCAGCCCACAAGACCCCACTGAAGCTTTCTTT
cdr3_aa: CASSPQDPTEAFF

v_call: TRBV20-1
j_call: TRBJ2-1
d_call: .
clone_size: few
cdr3_nt: TGCAGTGCTAGAGATGGAAGGGGCGAGCAGTTCTTC
cdr3_aa: CSARDGRGEQFF

v_call: TRBV20-1
j_call: TRBJ1-1
d_call: .
clone_size: few
cdr3_nt: TGCAGTGCTAGGTTAGGAAACATGAACACTGAAGCTTTCTTT
cdr3_aa: CSARLGNMNTEAFF

v_call: TRBV2
j_call: TRBJ2-1
d_call: TRBD1
clone_size: .
cdr3_nt: TGTGCCAGCAGATGGACAGGAGACTCCTACAATGAGCAGTTCTTC
cdr3_aa: CASRWTGDSYNEQFF

v_call: TRBV3-1
j_call: TRBJ2-5
d_call: TRBD1
clone_size: .
cdr3_nt: TGTGCCAGCAGCCTGCAGACAGGGTTTGCCTACAATGAGCAGTACTTC
cdr3_aa: CASSLQTGFAYNEQYF

v_call: TRBV28
j_call: TRBJ2-5
d_call: .
clone_size: .
cdr3_nt: TGTGCCAGCAGAGTTATCTTGGGAGGAGAGACCCAGTACTTC
cdr3_aa: CASRVILGGETQYF

v_call: TRBV6-2/TRBV6-3
j_call: TRBJ2-1
d_call: .
clone_size: .
cdr3_nt: TGTGCCAGCACCTCCGGGGGCCGAGGCGATGAGCAGTTCTTC
cdr3_aa: CASTSGGRGDEQFF

v_call: TRBV4-1
j_call: TRBJ1-2
d_call: TRBD1
clone_size: .
cdr3_nt: TGCGCCAGCAGCCAAGAAACACAGGGGGAAAACTATGGCTACACCTTC
cdr3_aa: CASSQETQGENYGYTF

v_call: TRBV30
j_call: TRBJ2-1
d_call: .
clone_size: .
cdr3_nt: TGTGCCTGGAGTGTACCTTCTTACAATGAGCAGTTCTTC
cdr3_aa: CAWSVPSYNEQFF

v_call: TRBV4-3
j_call: TRBJ1-2
d_call: TRBD1
clone_size: .
cdr3_nt: TGCGCCAGCAGCCAAGAGGTGGAGAGACAGGGGTACTATGGCTACACCTTC
cdr3_aa: CASSQEVERQGYYGYTF

v_call: TRBV9
j_call: TRBJ2-3
d_call: TRBD2
clone_size: few
cdr3_nt: TGTGCCAGCAGCGGAGACGGGAGGGGTTCGCAGTATTTT
cdr3_aa: CASSGDGRGSQYF

v_call: TRBV28
j_call: TRBJ1-2
d_call: .
clone_size: few
cdr3_nt: TGTGCCAGCAGTTTCTTCGATGGCTACACCTTC
cdr3_aa: CASSFFDGYTF

v_call: TRBV5-1
j_call: TRBJ2-5
d_call: .
clone_size: .
cdr3_nt: TGCGCCAGCAGCTTGGCCAGGACTGTGGAGACCCAGTACTTC
cdr3_aa: CASSLARTVETQYF

v_call: TRBV12-3/TRBV12-4
j_call: TRBJ1-2
d_call: TRBD1
clone_size: few
cdr3_nt: TGTGCCAGCAGTTTAGCTTTCGGGGACAGCTATGGCTACACCTTC
cdr3_aa: CASSLAFGDSYGYTF

v_call: TRBV5-5
j_call: TRBJ1-2
d_call: .
clone_size: many
cdr3_nt: TGTGCCAGCACCCTCCAGTGGGGTAACTATGGCTACACCTTC
cdr3_aa: CASTLQWGNYGYTF

v_call: TRBV20-1
j_call: TRBJ2-5
d_call: TRBD1
clone_size: .
cdr3_nt: TGCAGTGCCATCCAGGGGGCCCAAGAGACCCAGTACTTC
cdr3_aa: CSAIQGAQETQYF

v_call: TRBV25-1
j_call: TRBJ2-3
d_call: TRBD2
clone_size: .
cdr3_nt: TGTGCCAGCAGTGAAGACGTAGCGGGGAGCACAGATACGCAGTATTTT
cdr3_aa: CASSEDVAGSTDTQYF

v_call: TRBV9
j_call: TRBJ1-3
d_call: .
clone_size: once
cdr3_nt: TGTGCCAGCAGCGTAGGAGGGGGTGGAAACACCATATATTTT
cdr3_aa: CASSVGGGGNTIYF

v_call: TRBV18
j_call: TRBJ1-1
d_call: .
clone_size: few
cdr3_nt: TGTGCCAGCTCACCCATCGAGGGTCAAAACACTGAAGCTTTCTTT
cdr3_aa: CASSPIEGQNTEAFF

v_call: TRBV7-2
j_call: TRBJ2-4
d_call: .
clone_size: few
cdr3_nt: TGTGCCAGCAGCTTAGGACGGTACATTCAGTACTTC
cdr3_aa: CASSLGRYIQYF

v_call: TRBV20-1
j_call: TRBJ1-5
d_call: .
clone_size: few
cdr3_nt: TGCAGTGCTACTATGAGGGGGGTTCAGCCCCAGCATTTT
cdr3_aa: CSATMRGVQPQHF

v_call: TRBV12-5
j_call: TRBJ2-2
d_call: .
clone_size: .
cdr3_nt: TGTGTTAGTGGTTTGGTACAGTATACCGGGGAGCTGTTTTTT
cdr3_aa: CVSGLVQYTGELFF

v_call: TRBV12-3/TRBV12-4
j_call: TRBJ2-1
d_call: TRBD1
clone_size: few
cdr3_nt: TGTGCCAGCAGTAGGGACAGGGGGGACTACAATGAGCAGTTCTTC
cdr3_aa: CASSRDRGDYNEQFF

v_call: TRBV29-1
j_call: TRBJ2-7
d_call: TRBD2
clone_size: few
cdr3_nt: TGCAGCGTTCAACAGCGGGGGGGGCAGTACTTC
cdr3_aa: CSVQQRGGQYF

v_call: TRBV4-2
j_call: TRBJ2-3
d_call: .
clone_size: .
cdr3_nt: TGTGCCAGCAGCCAAGAGTGGCGCAGCACAGATACGCAGTATTTT
cdr3_aa: CASSQEWRSTDTQYF

v_call: TRBV29-1
j_call: TRBJ2-1
d_call: TRBD1
clone_size: once
cdr3_nt: TGCAGCGTTAGGGACAGGGTGTCGTCTTACAATGAGCAGTTCTTC
cdr3_aa: CSVRDRVSSYNEQFF

v_call: TRBV7-9
j_call: TRBJ2-3
d_call: .
clone_size: few
cdr3_nt: TGTGCCAGCAGCGCGGGCCGGGAGACAGATACGCAGTATTTT
cdr3_aa: CASSAGRETDTQYF

v_call: TRBV7-2
j_call: TRBJ2-1
d_call: .
clone_size: .
cdr3_nt: TGTGCCAGCATCCCCAGCGTAGCGAGGGCCCATGAGCAGTTCTTC
cdr3_aa: CASIPSVARAHEQFF

v_call: TRBV7-2
j_call: TRBJ1-1
d_call: .
clone_size: .
cdr3_nt: TGTGCCAGCAGCCCCCAAGCGGGGTCTACTGAAGCTTTCTTT
cdr3_aa: CASSPQAGSTEAFF

v_call: TRBV6-2/TRBV6-3
j_call: TRBJ2-1
d_call: .
clone_size: .
cdr3_nt: TGTGCCAGCGCCGGGAACAATGAGCAGTTCTTC
cdr3_aa: CASAGNNEQFF

v_call: TRBV28
j_call: TRBJ2-3
d_call: .
clone_size: .
cdr3_nt: TGTGCCAGCAGTTTCCCTCGCCCAGGTACGCAGTATTTT
cdr3_aa: CASSFPRPGTQYF

v_call: TRBV29-1
j_call: TRBJ2-4
d_call: .
clone_size: .
cdr3_nt: TGCAGCGTTGAGGCGAAAGAAAACATTCAGTACTTC
cdr3_aa: CSVEAKENIQYF

v_call: TRBV5-1
j_call: TRBJ2-5
d_call: TRBD1
clone_size: .
cdr3_nt: TGCGCCAGCAGCTCGGACACCGGGACAGGGAACAATGAGCAGTACTTC
cdr3_aa: CASSSDTGTGNNEQYF

v_call: TRBV12-3/TRBV12-4
j_call: TRBJ1-2
d_call: .
clone_size: few
cdr3_nt: TGTGCCAGCAGGCGGACACAACGTAACTATGGCTACACCTTC
cdr3_aa: CASRRTQRNYGYTF

v_call: TRBV20-1
j_call: TRBJ2-1
d_call: TRBD2
clone_size: .
cdr3_nt: TGCAGTGCTAGAGCGGCGAGCGGGGGTCCCTACAATGAGCAGTTCTTC
cdr3_aa: CSARAASGGPYNEQFF

v_call: TRBV7-2
j_call: TRBJ2-1
d_call: .
clone_size: .
cdr3_nt: TGTGCCAGCAGCCAAGGGACCGTTCCCTACAATGAGCAGTTCTTC
cdr3_aa: CASSQGTVPYNEQFF

v_call: TRBV6-1
j_call: TRBJ1-1
d_call: .
clone_size: few
cdr3_nt: TGTGCCAGCAGCCCTAGGACCGGAGGGGCGTTGGACGCGAACACTGAAGCTTTCTTT
cdr3_aa: CASSPRTGGALDANTEAFF

v_call: TRBV28
j_call: TRBJ1-5
d_call: .
clone_size: .
cdr3_nt: TGTGCCAGCACCCAGCGGTCGAATCAGCCCCAGCATTTT
cdr3_aa: CASTQRSNQPQHF

v_call: TRBV2
j_call: TRBJ1-5
d_call: .
clone_size: .
cdr3_nt: TGTGCCAGCAGTGAAGGAAGATATCGTGGCGATCAGCCCCAGCATTTT
cdr3_aa: CASSEGRYRGDQPQHF

v_call: TRBV28
j_call: TRBJ2-1
d_call: .
clone_size: few
cdr3_nt: TGTGCCAGCAGTTCACCTAGCGAGTTCCATGAGCAGTTCTTC
cdr3_aa: CASSSPSEFHEQFF

v_call: TRBV12-3/TRBV12-4
j_call: TRBJ1-2
d_call: .
clone_size: few
cdr3_nt: TGTGCCAGCAGTGCTGATAGGGAATGGGGCTACACCTTC
cdr3_aa: CASSADREWGYTF

v_call: TRBV4-2
j_call: TRBJ2-4
d_call: .
clone_size: .
cdr3_nt: TGTGCCAGCAGCCAAGATGAGGCCACGGGAAACATTCAGTACTTC
cdr3_aa: CASSQDEATGNIQYF

v_call: TRBV20-1
j_call: TRBJ1-6
d_call: .
clone_size: once
cdr3_nt: TGCAGTGCTGGGGTAGAGTCTAATTCACCCCTCCACTTT
cdr3_aa: CSAGVESNSPLHF

v_call: TRBV28
j_call: TRBJ2-3
d_call: TRBD2
clone_size: few
cdr3_nt: TGTGCCACCCTTGAACCGGGGGAGGGTACGCAGTATTTT
cdr3_aa: CATLEPGEGTQYF